This T cell receptor (beta chain) appears in the sequencing data of a study of blood T cell repertoires in COVID-19. V gave up 5 bases and J gave up 3 bases, with 11 bases separating them. The germline CDR1 and CDR2 sequences are LGHNA and YSLEER. The CDR3 is made up of 13 amino acids. In the source study's methods: It was from reference gene primer amplification that nucleated cell counts were estimated. Produced via immunoSEQ multiplex PCR; TCRdb's table is partial and in-frame only. The V and J calls and clone size are taken from that table; D and trimming were inferred from the DNA. The profile shows about 200,000 clones, around 75% of them singletons.

Sequenced material: peripheral blood. This receptor was taken from a human donor in a cohort sampled during active COVID-19. The chain carries TRBV4-3 and TRBJ2-7, with D maybe TRBD2 (6 bases). The CDR3 protein is CASSTQEGYEQYF. For the CDR3, the DNA is TGCGCCAGCAGCACCCAGGAGGGCTACGAGCAGTACTTC.